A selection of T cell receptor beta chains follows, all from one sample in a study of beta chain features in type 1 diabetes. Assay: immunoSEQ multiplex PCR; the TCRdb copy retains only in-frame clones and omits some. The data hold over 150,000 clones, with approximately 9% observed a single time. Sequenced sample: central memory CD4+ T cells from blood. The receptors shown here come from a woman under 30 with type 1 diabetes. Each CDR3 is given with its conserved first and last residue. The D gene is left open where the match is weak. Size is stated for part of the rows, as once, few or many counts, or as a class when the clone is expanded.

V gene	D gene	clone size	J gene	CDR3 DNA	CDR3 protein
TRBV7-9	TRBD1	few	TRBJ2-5	TGTGCCAGCAGCTTAGGACAGGGGACCTTAGAGACCCAGTACTTC	CASSLGQGTLETQYF
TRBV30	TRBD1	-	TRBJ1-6	TGTGCCTGGAGGTGGCTCACAGGGGATATTAATTCACCCCTCCACTTT	CAWRWLTGDINSPLHF
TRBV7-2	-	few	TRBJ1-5	TGTGCCAGCAGCCCAGAGCGAGGCAATCAGCCCCAGCATTTT	CASSPERGNQPQHF
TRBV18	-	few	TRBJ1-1	TGTGCCAGCTCACCGGGGACCCGGGGGACGAACACTGAAGCTTTCTTT	CASSPGTRGTNTEAFF
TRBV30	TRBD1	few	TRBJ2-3	TGTGCCTGGAAGAGGTGGACAGGGATAACAGATACGCAGTATTTT	CAWKRWTGITDTQYF
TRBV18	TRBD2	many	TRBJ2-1	TGTGCCAGCTCACCGACGACTAGCAGACGCTCCTACAATGAGCAGTTCTTC	CASSPTTSRRSYNEQFF
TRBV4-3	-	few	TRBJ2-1	TGCGCCAGCAGCCAAGAGAGGTCCAATGAGCAGTTCTTC	CASSQERSNEQFF
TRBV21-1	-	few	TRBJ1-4	-	CASTEGGKNCFF
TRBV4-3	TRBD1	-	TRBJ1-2	TGCGCCAGCAGCCAAGATCGAGGGACAGAAGTTTCCTTTGGCTACACCTTC	CASSQDRGTEVSFGYTF
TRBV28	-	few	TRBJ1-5	TGTGCCAGCACGAGGGTAAGTCAGCCCCAGCATTTT	CASTRVSQPQHF
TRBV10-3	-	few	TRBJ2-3	TGTGCCAGCAGTTACTCGTACAGCACAGATACGCAGTATTTT	CASSYSYSTDTQYF
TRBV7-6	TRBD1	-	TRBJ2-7	TGTGCCAGCAGCTCCCAGGGGGTCCACGAGCAGTACTTC	CASSSQGVHEQYF
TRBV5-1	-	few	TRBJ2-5	TGCGCCAGCAGTAGCGATCACGAGACCCAGTACTTC	CASSSDHETQYF
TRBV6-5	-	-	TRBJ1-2	TGTGCCAGCAGCCTAGACAGGAACTATGGCTACACCTTC	CASSLDRNYGYTF
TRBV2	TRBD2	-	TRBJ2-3	TGTGCCAGCAGTGTCTCGCGGGGGGATCAGGGAGATACGCAGTATTTT	CASSVSRGDQGDTQYF
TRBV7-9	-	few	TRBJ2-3	TGTGCCAGCAGCTTGTCTAGCACAGATACGCAGTATTTT	CASSLSSTDTQYF
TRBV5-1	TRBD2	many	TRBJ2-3	TGCGCCAGCAGCGCCCGACTAGCGGGGGTGACAGATACGCAGTATTTT	CASSARLAGVTDTQYF
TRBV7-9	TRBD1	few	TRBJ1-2	TGTGCCAGCAGCTCACGGACAGGGAGAAATGGCTACACCTTC	CASSSRTGRNGYTF
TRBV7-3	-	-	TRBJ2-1	TGTGCCAGCAGCCCCGCCGGGCGGGAAAGGCATGAGCAGTTCTTC	CASSPAGRERHEQFF
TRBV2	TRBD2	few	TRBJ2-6	TGTGCCAGCAAGACTAGCTTTGGGGCCAACGTCCTGACTTTC	CASKTSFGANVLTF
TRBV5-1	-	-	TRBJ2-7	TGCGCCAGCAGCTTGGGGGGGCCCGGGACCTACGAGCAGTACTTC	CASSLGGPGTYEQYF
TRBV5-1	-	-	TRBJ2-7	TGCGCCAGCAGCCAAGACGAGGACGAGCAGTACTTC	CASSQDEDEQYF
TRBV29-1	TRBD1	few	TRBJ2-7	TGCAGCGTGGGGACAGGGACCTACGAGCAGTACTTC	CSVGTGTYEQYF
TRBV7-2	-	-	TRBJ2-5	TGTGCCAGCAGCTTTAACAGGGCCCTAAGGGGGGAGACCCAGTACTTC	CASSFNRALRGETQYF
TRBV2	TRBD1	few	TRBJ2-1	TGTGCCAGCAGTGCGTCCGGGACAGGCTCCTACAATGAGCAGTTCTTC	CASSASGTGSYNEQFF
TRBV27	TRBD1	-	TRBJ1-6	TGTGCCAGCAGCCCCCGGACAGGGATGGAACCCCTCCACTTT	CASSPRTGMEPLHF
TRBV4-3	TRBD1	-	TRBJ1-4	TGCGCCAGCAGTCCGGGGCGGACAGGGAGGGAAAAACTGTTTTTT	CASSPGRTGREKLFF
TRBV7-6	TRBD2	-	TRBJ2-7	TGTGCCAGCAGCTTAACTTTCCAGCGGGGGTCCTACGAGCAGTACTTC	CASSLTFQRGSYEQYF
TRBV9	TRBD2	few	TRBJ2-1	TGTGCCAGCAGCGTAGACGGGGGACTAGTACCCCCCAATGAGCAGTTCTTC	CASSVDGGLVPPNEQFF
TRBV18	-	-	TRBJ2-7	TGTGCCAGCTCACCCGATGGGACATGGGAGCAGTACTTC	CASSPDGTWEQYF
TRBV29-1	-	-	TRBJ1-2	TGCAGCGTTGAGGGTGGGCCGTCCAACTATGGCTACACCTTC	CSVEGGPSNYGYTF
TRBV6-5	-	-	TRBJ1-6	TGTGCCAGCAGTTACGGTCCAGATTCGTCGGAGGCCCTCCACTTT	CASSYGPDSSEALHF
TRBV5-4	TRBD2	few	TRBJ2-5	TGTGCCAGCACCGGGGGGGCAGAGGAGACCCAGTACTTC	CASTGGAEETQYF
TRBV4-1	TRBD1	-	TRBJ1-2	TGCGCCAGCAGCCAAGAGGGACAGGGCCGAGGCTACACCTTC	CASSQEGQGRGYTF
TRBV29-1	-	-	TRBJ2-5	TGCAGCGTTGAGGACAGCAACCAAGAGACCCAGTACTTC	CSVEDSNQETQYF
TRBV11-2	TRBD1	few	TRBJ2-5	TGTGCCAGCAGCTTAGGGGGACAGCTCGGGGCCCAGTACTTC	CASSLGGQLGAQYF
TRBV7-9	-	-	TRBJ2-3	TGTGCCAGCAGCTCACAGGGAGGGGTGGATACGCAGTATTTT	CASSSQGGVDTQYF
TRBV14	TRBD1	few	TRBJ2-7	TGTGCCAGCAGCCCCTCCAGGGGGGAGCAGTACTTC	CASSPSRGEQYF
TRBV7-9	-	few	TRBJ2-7	TGTGCCAGCAGCACTGTAGGTCCGGGAGAGTACTTC	CASSTVGPGEYF
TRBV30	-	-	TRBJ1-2	TGTGCCTGGAGTGTATCCAGGGGATACGGCTACACCTTC	CAWSVSRGYGYTF
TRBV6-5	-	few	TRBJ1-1	TGTGCCAGCAGATCACAGGCGACTGAAGCTTTCTTT	CASRSQATEAFF
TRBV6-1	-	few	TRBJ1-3	TGTGCCAGCAGTGCCCGTGGGGCCGACTCTGGAAACACCATATATTTT	CASSARGADSGNTIYF
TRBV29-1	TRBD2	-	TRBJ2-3	TGCAGCGTTGTTCTAGCGGGAGATACGCAGTATTTT	CSVVLAGDTQYF
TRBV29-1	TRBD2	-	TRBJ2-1	TGCAGCGGTTACGGATCTGCGGGGGTCTACAATGAGCAGTTCTTC	CSGYGSAGVYNEQFF
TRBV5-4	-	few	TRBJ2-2	TGTGCCAGCAGCTTGGCTGGCAGGGCGCCCACCGGGGAGCTGTTTTTT	CASSLAGRAPTGELFF
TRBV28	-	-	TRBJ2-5	TGTGCCAGCTGTCGGTCTCAAGAGACCCAGTACTTC	CASCRSQETQYF
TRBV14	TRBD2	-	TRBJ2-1	TGTGCCAGCAGCCAGCCAGCTAGCGGGAGTTATGATGAGCAGTTCTTC	CASSQPASGSYDEQFF
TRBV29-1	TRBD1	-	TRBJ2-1	TGCAGCGTGGGGGGGGGACAGGGTGGTAATGAGCAGTTCTTC	CSVGGGQGGNEQFF
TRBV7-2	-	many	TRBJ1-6	TGTGCCAGCAGCTTACAGGGAGGAGGATTAGGGAGGCCCCTCCACTTT	CASSLQGGGLGRPLHF
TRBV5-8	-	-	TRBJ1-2	TGTGCCAGCAGCTATTCACAGGGCCCCGTGGGCTACACCTTC	CASSYSQGPVGYTF
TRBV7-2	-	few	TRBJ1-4	TGTGCCAGCAGCTTTAAGACAGAAGAAAAACTGTTTTTT	CASSFKTEEKLFF
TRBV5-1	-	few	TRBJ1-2	TGCGCCAGCAGCTCGACAGGCGGAGAGACTAACTATGGCTACACCTTC	CASSSTGGETNYGYTF
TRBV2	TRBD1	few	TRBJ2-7	TGTGCCAGCATGGTGCAGGGGGCCTACGAGCAGTACTTC	CASMVQGAYEQYF
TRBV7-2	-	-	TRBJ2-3	TGTGCCAGCAGTCCTTGGCAAGGGGCCACAGATACGCAGTATTTT	CASSPWQGATDTQYF
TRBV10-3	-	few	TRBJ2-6	TGTGCCATCACCCCCTCGGGGGCTGGGGCCAACGTCCTGACTTTC	CAITPSGAGANVLTF
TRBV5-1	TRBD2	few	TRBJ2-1	TGCGCCAGCAGGACTAGCGAATACAATGAGCAGTTCTTC	CASRTSEYNEQFF
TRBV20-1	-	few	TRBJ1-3	TGCAGTGCCAACCGGGGAAACACCATATATTTT	CSANRGNTIYF
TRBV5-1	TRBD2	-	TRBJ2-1	TGCGCCAGCAGCCCCCCCGGACTAGCGGGAGCCAATGAGCAGTTCTTC	CASSPPGLAGANEQFF
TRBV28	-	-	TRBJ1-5	TGTGCCAGCAGTTTATGGAGGGGGGGACAACATAGCAATCAGCCCCAGCATTTT	CASSLWRGGQHSNQPQHF
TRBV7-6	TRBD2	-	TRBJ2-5	TGTGCCAGCAGCTCTAGACTAGCGGGAAACCAAGAGACCCAGTACTTC	CASSSRLAGNQETQYF